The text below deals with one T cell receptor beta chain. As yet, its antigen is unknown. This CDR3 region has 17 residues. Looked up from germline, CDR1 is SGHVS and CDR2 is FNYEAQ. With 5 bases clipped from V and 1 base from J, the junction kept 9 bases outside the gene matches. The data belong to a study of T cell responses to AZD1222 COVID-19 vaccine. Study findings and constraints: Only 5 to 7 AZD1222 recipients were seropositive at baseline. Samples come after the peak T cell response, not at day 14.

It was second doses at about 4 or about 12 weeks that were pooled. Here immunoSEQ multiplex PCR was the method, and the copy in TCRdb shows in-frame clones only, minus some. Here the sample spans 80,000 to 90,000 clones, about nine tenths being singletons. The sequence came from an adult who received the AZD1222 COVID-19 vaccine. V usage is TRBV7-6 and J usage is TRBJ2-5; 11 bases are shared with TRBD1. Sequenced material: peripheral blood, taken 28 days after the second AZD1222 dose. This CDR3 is CASSPTRTGGLQETQYF. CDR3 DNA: TGTGCCAGCAGCCCAACTCGGACAGGGGGCCTCCAAGAGACCCAGTACTTC.